The 17 T cell receptor beta chains below were found in one sample sequenced in a study of T cell responses to AZD1222 COVID-19 vaccine. Profiled with immunoSEQ multiplex PCR; TCRdb holds only in-frame clones, not every one. The sample records under 150,000 clones, 88% being singletons. This material consisted of peripheral blood, taken 28 days after the second AZD1222 dose. These TCRs come from an adult who received the AZD1222 COVID-19 vaccine.

The V call is TRBV7-9, the J call TRBJ1-4; 9 bases map to TRBD1. V shed 6 bases, J shed 3 bases, and the junction held 8 bases outside the gene matches. CDR3 length equals 16 residues. CDR1 SEHNR and CDR2 FQNEAQ come from the germline V gene (reference sequence). The CDR3 spells CASSPGQGSPNEKLFF. The CDR3 DNA is TGTGCCAGCAGTCCGGGACAGGGTTCGCCTAATGAAAAACTGTTTTTT.

The chain has TRBV9 and TRBJ2-5; D call uncertain. Trimming took 0 bases from V and 4 from J, leaving 7 bases between them. Germline V gene data show CDR1 as SGDLS and CDR2 as YYNGEE. The CDR3 is 13 residues long. This CDR3 is CASSVAPGETQYF. The CDR3 DNA sequence: TGTGCCAGCAGCGTAGCACCCGGAGAGACCCAGTACTTC.

The chain carries TRBV28 and TRBJ1-4, with no clear D. The length of the CDR3 is 14 residues. Germline assignment: CDR1 MDHEN and CDR2 SYDVKM. The V gene lost 7 bases and the J gene lost 8 bases, with 17 bases spanning the gap. The DNA of the CDR3 is TGTGCCAGCACCCCCGGGCCGTTCGGGGAAAAACTGTTTTTT. This translates into CASTPGPFGEKLFF. Looking up the rest from reference TRBV28 and TRBJ1-4 gives the full variable domain: DVKVTQSSRYLVKRTGEKVFLECVQDMDHENMFWYRQDPGLGLRLIYFSYDVKMKEKGDIPEGYSVSREKKERFSLILESASTNQTSMYLCASTPGPFGEKLFFGSGTQLSVL.

This clone was detected only a few times. The chain couples TRBV6-1 to TRBJ1-2, with TRBD1 matching over 8 bases. Germline CDR1 reads MNHNS; CDR2 reads SASEGT. The CDR3 sequence is 15 residues long. V lost 7 bases to trimming and J lost 5 bases; unmatched junction nucleotides: 12. CDR3 sequence reads: CASKQPGGLQYGYTF. CDR3 coding DNA: TGTGCCAGCAAACAACCAGGGGGCCTCCAGTATGGCTACACCTTC.

This rearrangement joins TRBV18 to TRBJ2-2; TRBD1 matches 7 bases. Germline CDR1 KGHSH, CDR2 LQKENI. Germline trimming cut 6 bases from V and 6 bases from J; bases unmatched to any gene: 7. This CDR3 comprises 14 residues. CDR3: CASSPLTGSGELFF. The CDR3, as DNA: TGTGCCAGCTCCCCATTGACAGGGTCCGGGGAGCTGTTTTTT.

Worth noting for this clone: The junction departs from the called germline gene at one end, perhaps through a read error. V usage is TRBV7-7 and J usage is TRBJ1-1; D is uncertain. The germline CDR1 and CDR2 sequences are SSHAT and FNYEAQ (reference sequence). The CDR3 is made up of 13 amino acids. In DNA, the CDR3 is TGTGCTAGCAGCTCGGACCCGAACACTGAAGCTTTCTTT. This gives the protein CASSSDPNTEAFF.

The V and J genes are TRBV18 and TRBJ1-2; maybe TRBD1 (5 bases). Germline V lookup: CDR1 KGHSH, CDR2 LQKENI. The CDR3 loop spans 14 amino acids. Trimming removed 8 bases at V and 6 bases at J, with 19 bases between. The chain's CDR3 is CASRSGREENGYTF. The CDR3 nucleotides read TGTGCCAGCCGTAGCGGCAGGGAGGAGAATGGCTACACCTTC.

Only one count was recorded for this clone. The chain links TRBV11-2 to TRBJ1-1; 7 bases match TRBD1. The CDR3 contains 13 residues. V shed 6 bases and J 5 bases; nucleotides not matched to a gene: 6. The germline CDR1 and CDR2 sequences are SGHAT and FQNNGV. The CDR3: CASSQTGRTEAFF. The CDR3 coding sequence is TGTGCCAGCAGTCAGACAGGGAGGACTGAAGCTTTCTTT.

The chain links TRBV13 to TRBJ1-3, with 8 bases fitting TRBD1. Germline V gene data show CDR1 as PRHDT and CDR2 as FYEKMQ (reference sequence). The CDR3 is made up of 17 amino acids. V was clipped by 3 bases and J by 1 base; unmatched bases: 8. The CDR3 nucleotides read TGTGCCAGCAGCTTGTTGGTGTGGACAGGGTCTGGAAACACCATATATTTT. Its protein product is CASSLLVWTGSGNTIYF.

The chain has TRBV19 and TRBJ1-1; a possible D gene is TRBD1 (5 bases). CDR1 and CDR2 from the germline V gene are LNHDA and SQIVND (reference sequence). The CDR3 is 18 residues long. Deletions cut 5 bases from V and 1 base from J, with 23 bases between. CDR3 nucleotide sequence: TGTGCCAGTAGTCTGTCGGGGCGGGCATTCCGTTCGAACACTGAAGCTTTCTTT. It yields the protein CASSLSGRAFRSNTEAFF. Combining the CDR3 with reference TRBV19 and TRBJ1-1 gives the whole variable domain DGGITQSPKYLFRKEGQNVTLSCEQNLNHDAMYWYRQDPGQGLRLIYYSQIVNDFQKGDIAEGYSVSREKKESFPLTVTSAQKNPTAFYLCASSLSGRAFRSNTEAFFGQGTRLTVV.

The J gene is TRBJ1-4, the V gene TRBV16; D is undetermined. Germline V gives CDR1 KGHSY, CDR2 FQNENV. The V end lost 0 bases, the J end lost 4 bases, and 9 bases lay between the germline ends. The CDR3 is 15 residues long. CDR3 loop: CASSQSTAVNEKLFF. CDR3 in DNA: TGTGCCAGCAGCCAATCCACAGCAGTTAATGAAAAACTGTTTTTT.

The gene calls are TRBV19 and TRBJ2-1; 11 bases agree with TRBD2. The CDR3 contains 17 residues. Germline CDR1 and CDR2: LNHDA and SQIVND (reference sequence). V shed 7 bases and J 3 bases; nucleotides not matched to a gene: 11. As DNA, the CDR3 is TGTGCCAGTACCATGGGTAGCGGGGGGGCCGTCTACAATGAGCAGTTCTTC. This sequence encodes CASTMGSGGAVYNEQFF.

The rearrangement links TRBV19 to TRBJ1-4; 8 bases are shared with TRBD1. V lost 3 bases to trimming and J lost 8 bases; unmatched junction nucleotides: 5. Germline-derived CDR1 and CDR2 are LNHDA and SQIVND (reference sequence). The CDR3 contains 14 residues. The CDR3 loop reads CASSMQGAREKLFF. CDR3 nucleotides: TGTGCCAGTAGTATGCAGGGGGCGAGGGAAAAACTGTTTTTT.

This clone was seen only a few times. The J gene is TRBJ1-2, the V gene TRBV7-2, with 10 bases lining up with TRBD1. The CDR3 loop spans 16 amino acids. Trimming cost V 0 bases and J 6 bases; bases outside gene matches: 7. Germline CDR1 SGHTA, CDR2 FQGNSA. CDR3: CASSLAPGTGDDGYTF. The CDR3 nucleotides read TGTGCCAGCAGCTTAGCCCCCGGGACAGGGGACGATGGCTACACCTTC.

The chain links TRBV11-1 to TRBJ2-3; D call uncertain. This CDR3 has 12 amino acids. V lost 4 bases and J lost 1, with 3 bases in between. Germline CDR1 reads SGHAT; CDR2 reads FQDESV (reference sequence). CDR3 in DNA: TGTGCCAGCAGCTCACGCACAGATACGCAGTATTTT. Encoded protein: CASSSRTDTQYF.

The rearrangement uses TRBV12-3 or TRBV12-4 and TRBJ1-3; D may be TRBD1 (5 bases). There are 12 residues in the CDR3. The ends were cut back, 6 bases at V and 2 bases at J, with 5 bases in the middle. The CDR3 bases are TGTGCCAGCAGAGGGGCTGGAAACACCATATATTTT. Amino acid sequence: CASRGAGNTIYF.

This chain connects TRBV7-2 to TRBJ1-5, with TRBD1 matching over 9 bases. The CDR3 spans 17 residues. With 5 bases clipped from V and 2 bases from J, the junction kept 10 bases outside the gene matches. CDR1 and CDR2 from the germline V gene are SGHTA and FQGNSA. The CDR3, as DNA: TGTGCCAGCAGCCTCGGGACAGGGCCGGTGGGCAATCAGCCCCAGCATTTT. The encoded protein is CASSLGTGPVGNQPQHF.